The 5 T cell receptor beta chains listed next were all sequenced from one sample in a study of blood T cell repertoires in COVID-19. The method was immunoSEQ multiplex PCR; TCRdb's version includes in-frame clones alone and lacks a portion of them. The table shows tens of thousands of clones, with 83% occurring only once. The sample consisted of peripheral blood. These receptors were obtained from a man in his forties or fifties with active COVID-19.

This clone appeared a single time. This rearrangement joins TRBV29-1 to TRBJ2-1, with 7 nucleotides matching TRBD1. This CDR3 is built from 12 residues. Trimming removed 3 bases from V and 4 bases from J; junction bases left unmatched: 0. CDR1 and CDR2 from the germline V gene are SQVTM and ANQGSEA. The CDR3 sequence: CSVEDRYNEQFF. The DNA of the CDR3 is TGCAGCGTTGAGGACAGGTACAATGAGCAGTTCTTC.

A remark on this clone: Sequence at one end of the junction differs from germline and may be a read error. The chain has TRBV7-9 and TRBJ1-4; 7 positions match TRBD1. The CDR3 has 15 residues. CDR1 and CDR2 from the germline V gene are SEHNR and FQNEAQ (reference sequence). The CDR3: CASSIAQGGGEKLFF. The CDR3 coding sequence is TGTGCCAGCAGCATAGCTCAGGGGGGCGGGGAAAAACTGTTTTTT.

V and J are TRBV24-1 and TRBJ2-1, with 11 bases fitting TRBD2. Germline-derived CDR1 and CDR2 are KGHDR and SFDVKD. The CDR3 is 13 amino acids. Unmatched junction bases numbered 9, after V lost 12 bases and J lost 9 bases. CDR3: CAAQTSGSIEQFF. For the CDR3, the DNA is TGTGCCGCCCAAACTAGCGGGAGTATTGAGCAGTTCTTC.

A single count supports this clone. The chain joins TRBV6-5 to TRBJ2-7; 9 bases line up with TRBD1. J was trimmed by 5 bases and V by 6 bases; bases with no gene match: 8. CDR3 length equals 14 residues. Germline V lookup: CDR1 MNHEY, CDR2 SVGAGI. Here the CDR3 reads CASRRDRVNHEQYF. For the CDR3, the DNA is TGTGCCAGCAGGCGGGACAGGGTAAACCACGAGCAGTACTTC.

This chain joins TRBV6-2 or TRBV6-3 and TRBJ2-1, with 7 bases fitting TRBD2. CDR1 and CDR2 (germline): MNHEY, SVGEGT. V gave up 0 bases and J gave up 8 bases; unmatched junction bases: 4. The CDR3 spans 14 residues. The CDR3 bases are TGTGCCAGCAGTTACTCGACTAGCCGGGATGAGCAGTTCTTC. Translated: CASSYSTSRDEQFF.